Listed here are 18 T cell receptor beta chains from one sample, sequenced in a study of multiple sclerosis patients with progressive multifocal leukoencephalopathy. This sample's time point: less than 7 months of natalizumab therapy. Sequencing was performed with immunoSEQ multiplex PCR; in TCRdb, only in-frame clones are kept and a portion is missing. Counted here are 25,000 to 35,000 clones, about 90% occurring once; the ten biggest clones make up roughly 1.6%. Material: PBMCs, obtained from a patient treated with natalizumab. The source is a human donor with multiple sclerosis.

V and J are TRBV5-1 and TRBJ1-3; tentative D call: TRBD1 (5 bases). Trimming removed 4 bases from V and 2 bases from J, with 19 bases in between. CDR3 size: 17 residues. Germline values: CDR1 SGHRS, CDR2 YFSETQ. CDR3: CASSVGSQGSTGNTIYF. The CDR3 DNA is TGCGCCAGCAGCGTCGGTTCTCAGGGATCGACTGGAAACACCATATATTTT.

The CDR3 nucleotides read TGTGCCAGTAGTAGGGTGGGACAGGGAATCAACTATGGCTACACCTTC. Translated, it gives CASSRVGQGINYGYTF. The chain carries TRBV19 and TRBJ1-2, with 9 bases matching TRBD1. This CDR3 comprises 16 residues. The ends lost 4 bases at V and 2 bases at J; junction bases unmatched: 8. Germline CDR1 reads LNHDA; CDR2 reads SQIVND (reference sequence).

The J gene is TRBJ1-6, the V gene TRBV6-1; no clear D gene. Trimming pared 4 bases from V and 9 bases from J, leaving 10 bases between. This CDR3 has 13 residues. Germline CDR1 is MNHNS and CDR2 is SASEGT. The CDR3 DNA sequence: TGTGCCAGCAGTGCGGGGTCTACTTCACCCCTCCACTTT. This gives the protein CASSAGSTSPLHF.

The rearrangement links TRBV29-1 to TRBJ2-7; 10 bases match TRBD2. This CDR3 is 12 amino acids long. After removal of 7 bases from V and 7 bases from J, the junction contained 7 bases not matched to a gene. The V gene's germline CDR1 is SQVTM and CDR2 ANQGSEA. CDR3 sequence: CSATSGWEEQYF. The CDR3 nucleotides are TGCAGCGCGACTAGCGGGTGGGAGGAGCAGTACTTC.

This clone was recorded a few times. The V and J genes are TRBV5-1 and TRBJ1-2; maybe TRBD1 (5 bases). Germline V gene sequence: CDR1 SGHRS, CDR2 YFSETQ. This CDR3 region has 14 residues. Trimming shortened V by 4 bases and J by 8 bases, and 18 bases separated the two germline ends. CDR3 sequence reads: CASSPGQGPGGYTF. The CDR3 nucleotides read TGCGCCAGCAGCCCAGGGCAGGGCCCGGGAGGCTACACCTTC.

This chain links TRBV10-3 with TRBJ1-6, with D unresolved. The V gene's germline CDR1 is ENHRY and CDR2 SYGVKD. The CDR3 spans 13 residues. The V end was cut by 4 bases, the J end by 10 bases, with 11 bases between. The CDR3 reads CAISAIGESPLHF. In DNA form, the CDR3 reads TGTGCCATCAGTGCGATCGGGGAGTCACCCCTCCACTTT.

V gene TRBV7-9 combines with J gene TRBJ2-2; D may be TRBD2 (5 bases). Germline values: CDR1 SEHNR, CDR2 FQNEAQ (reference sequence). The CDR3 is 14 residues long. Trimming took 2 bases from V and 4 from J, leaving 8 bases between them. For the CDR3, the DNA is TGTGCCAGCAGCTTAAGTGGGAGCACCGGGGAGCTGTTTTTT. Translating gives CASSLSGSTGELFF.

V and J are TRBV6-5 and TRBJ1-4; 7 nucleotides match TRBD1. The CDR3 length is 14 residues. The J segment lost 7 bases and the V segment lost 6 bases, leaving 8 bases of the junction unmatched. CDR1 and CDR2 from the germline V gene are MNHEY and SVGAGI. The CDR3 nucleotides read TGTGCCAGCAGGAGAACCACAGGGGCTGAAAAACTGTTTTTT. Translating gives CASRRTTGAEKLFF.

The rearrangement uses TRBV2 and TRBJ1-1; a possible D gene is TRBD1 (5 bases). V lost 4 bases, J lost 6 bases, and 9 bases lay in between. Germline loops: CDR1 SNHLY, CDR2 FYNNEI. The CDR3 consists of 12 residues. The CDR3 spells CASSGGDPEAFF. CDR3 DNA sequence: TGTGCCAGCAGTGGAGGGGACCCTGAAGCTTTCTTT.

V and J are TRBV27 and TRBJ2-4; TRBD1 might be the D (5 bases). With 8 bases removed from V and 8 bases from J, the gap between germline ends came to 7 bases. Germline V CDR1 and CDR2: MNHEY, SMNVEV (reference sequence). This CDR3 is built from 10 residues. CDR3 sequence: CASGRDIQYF. DNA for the CDR3: TGTGCCAGCGGCAGGGACATTCAGTACTTC.

This chain joins TRBV6-5 and TRBJ1-1; the D gene is possibly TRBD1 (6 bases). V lost 5 bases and J 5 bases, leaving 18 bases between the germline ends. The CDR3 covers 15 residues. The germline V gene encodes CDR1 MNHEY and CDR2 SVGAGI. The CDR3 is CASSNQQGFLTEAFF. CDR3 sequence (DNA): TGTGCCAGCAGTAACCAACAGGGATTCCTTACTGAAGCTTTCTTT.

The rearrangement links TRBV11-2 to TRBJ2-1; 12 nucleotides align to TRBD2. Germline assignment: CDR1 SGHAT and CDR2 FQNNGV. The CDR3 contains 13 residues. V shed 5 bases and J 13 bases; nucleotides not matched to a gene: 6. In DNA form, the CDR3 reads TGTGCCAGCAGCCTAGCGGGAGGGCCTATCCAGTTCTTC. It codes for CASSLAGGPIQFF.

The chain employs TRBV7-9 and TRBJ2-1; unclear D gene. Germline V gene sequence: CDR1 SEHNR, CDR2 FQNEAQ (reference sequence). This CDR3 contains 14 residues. Trimming pared 3 bases from V and 7 bases from J, leaving 13 bases between. Here the CDR3 reads CASSFSQLRNEQFF. The CDR3 nucleotides are TGTGCCAGCAGCTTTTCCCAATTGCGGAATGAGCAGTTCTTC.

The chain links TRBV19 to TRBJ1-5; D call uncertain. CDR1 is LNHDA, CDR2 SQIVND, per germline (reference sequence). The V gene lost 6 bases and the J gene lost 0 bases, with 6 bases spanning the gap. There are 13 residues in the CDR3. Here the CDR3 DNA reads TGTGCCAGTAGCCTCAATAGCAATCAGCCCCAGCATTTT. Amino acids: CASSLNSNQPQHF.

V and J are TRBV4-1 and TRBJ2-7; D possibly corresponds to TRBD1 (6 bases). Germline values: CDR1 MGHRA, CDR2 YSYEKL. The CDR3 covers 11 residues. V lost 8 bases and J 5 bases, leaving 10 bases between the germline ends. Written as DNA, the CDR3 is TGCGCCAGCTCAACAGGGAACGAGCAGTACTTC. Its protein is CASSTGNEQYF.

This clone was recorded a few times. CDR3 loop: CASSLTAEGNTIYF. CDR3 coding DNA: TGTGCCAGCAGCTTAACGGCAGAGGGAAACACCATATATTTT. The chain joins TRBV7-2 to TRBJ1-3; D call uncertain. V lost 2 bases and J 4 bases, leaving 9 bases between the germline ends. Germline-derived CDR1 and CDR2 are SGHTA and FQGNSA. The CDR3 runs to 14 residues.

The chain joins TRBV6-5 to TRBJ2-2, with 10 bases identical to TRBD1. The CDR3 has 14 amino acids. The germline V gene encodes CDR1 MNHEY and CDR2 SVGAGI. Trimming took 5 bases from V and 4 from J; bases not matched to a gene: 1. The CDR3 nucleotides are TGTGCCAGCAGTCGGACAGGGGGCACCGGGGAGCTGTTTTTT. Amino acids: CASSRTGGTGELFF.

V usage is TRBV19 and J usage is TRBJ2-6; TRBD1 is a possible D gene (5 bases). Germline lookup yields CDR1 LNHDA and CDR2 SQIVND (reference sequence). The CDR3 consists of 15 residues. The germline V and J ends were trimmed by 1 base and 6 bases, with 10 bases remaining between them. The CDR3 protein is CASSIARVKANVLTF. DNA for the CDR3: TGTGCCAGTAGTATAGCCAGGGTGAAGGCCAACGTCCTGACTTTC.